This T cell receptor (beta chain) was recovered during a study of blood T cell repertoires in COVID-19. Sequencing used immunoSEQ multiplex PCR; TCRdb keeps in-frame clones, though not all of them. This sample has around 150,000 clones; approximately 84% occur once, and the top ten carry roughly 9%. V lost 4 bases and J lost 2; bases outside the gene matches: 6. The CDR3 sequence is 15 residues long. From germline, CDR1 is SGHKS and CDR2 YYEKEE (reference sequence). The sample consisted of peripheral blood. The V gene is TRBV5-5, the J gene TRBJ2-3; the match to TRBD1 covers 8 bases. This receptor was taken from an elderly woman in a cohort sampled during active or convalescent COVID-19. CDR3 protein: CASSGTGFNTDTQYF. As DNA, the CDR3 is TGTGCCAGCAGCGGGACAGGATTCAACACAGATACGCAGTATTTT.